These T cell receptor beta chains were read from a single sample in a study of shared clonotypes between healthy human individuals. Data came from immunoSEQ multiplex PCR; TCRdb stores just in-frame clones and leaves some out. The sample has 800,000 to 950,000 clones, 96% seen once. The specimen sequenced was naive CD8+ T cells sorted from blood. Every receptor here comes from a man aged 25-45 years in good health. The CDR3 runs from the conserved cysteine through the conserved F or W. Fields, in order: V gene, CDR3 protein.

TRBV5-1 | CASSFSTSSRLGETQYF
TRBV5-1 | CASSLGLAGGAGELFF
TRBV2 | CASSELGPVRRYDRENEKLFF
TRBV11-3 | CASSPGIVRDTQYF
TRBV12-1 | CASSLPKGAPGANVLTF
TRBV4-1 | CASSHVRLAETQYF
TRBV27 | CASSIGPSTLFF
TRBV6-1 | CASGEGQYNEQFF
TRBV4-1 | CASSQEKGTNNEQFF
TRBV11-3 | CASSWAETNEQFF
TRBV13 | CASSLERRGAFF